The rows below give T cell receptor beta chains drawn from one sample of a study of shared clonotypes between healthy human individuals. Assay: immunoSEQ multiplex PCR; the TCRdb copy retains only in-frame clones and omits some. The sample records about 470,000 clones, 75% to 85% being singletons. Sequencing input: PBMCs. All receptors derive from a middle-aged woman in good health. Some clones in this sample may be carry-over from other donors' samples. Both conserved end residues are part of each CDR3. Each record gives: clone size, D gene, J gene, V gene, CDR3 DNA, CDR3 protein. The D gene is left open where the match is weak. Clone size is given for some rows only: seen once, a few or many times, or a class if the clone is expanded.

abundance: NA
d_gene: TRBD1
j_gene: TRBJ1-5
v_gene: TRBV28
CDR3nt: TGTGCCAGCAGTCCAGACAGGGTCTACAATCAGCCCCAGCATTTT
CDR3aa: CASSPDRVYNQPQHF

abundance: NA
d_gene: NA
j_gene: TRBJ1-3
v_gene: TRBV27
CDR3nt: TGTGCCAGCAGTTTATCGGTACCGAGCTCTGGAAACACCATATATTTT
CDR3aa: CASSLSVPSSGNTIYF

abundance: NA
d_gene: TRBD1
j_gene: TRBJ1-5
v_gene: TRBV19
CDR3nt: TGTGCCAGTAGTAGACAGGGGGCGGGTCAGCCCCAGCATTTT
CDR3aa: CASSRQGAGQPQHF

abundance: NA
d_gene: TRBD1
j_gene: TRBJ1-2
v_gene: TRBV4-1
CDR3nt: TGCGCCAGCAGCCCGCAGCGGACAGGAAGCTATGGCTACACCTTC
CDR3aa: CASSPQRTGSYGYTF

abundance: NA
d_gene: TRBD2
j_gene: TRBJ2-5
v_gene: TRBV9
CDR3nt: TGTGCCAGCAGCGTAGCGGGCGGGAGAGGGCAAGAGACCCAGTACTTC
CDR3aa: CASSVAGGRGQETQYF

abundance: NA
d_gene: NA
j_gene: TRBJ1-2
v_gene: TRBV7-3
CDR3nt: TGTGCCAGCAGCTTACCCGCCTGGGTGAGGCTTACCCCCCACTATGGCTACACCTTC
CDR3aa: CASSLPAWVRLTPHYGYTF

abundance: few
d_gene: NA
j_gene: TRBJ2-5
v_gene: TRBV18
CDR3nt: TGTGCCAGCTCACCACCAGGAGAGACCCAGTACTTC
CDR3aa: CASSPPGETQYF

abundance: few
d_gene: NA
j_gene: TRBJ2-1
v_gene: TRBV11-2
CDR3nt: TGTGCCAGCAGCGCACTCGTCGGTAGTGAGCAGTTCTTC
CDR3aa: CASSALVGSEQFF

abundance: NA
d_gene: TRBD2
j_gene: TRBJ2-2
v_gene: TRBV28
CDR3nt: TGTGCCACGACCATGGGGACTAGCCTGGTCACGGAGCTGTTTTTT
CDR3aa: CATTMGTSLVTELFF

abundance: NA
d_gene: TRBD1
j_gene: TRBJ2-3
v_gene: TRBV11-3
CDR3nt: TGTGCCAGCAGCTTAGGAGGGGGCGCCGGCACAGATACGCAGTATTTT
CDR3aa: CASSLGGGAGTDTQYF

abundance: NA
d_gene: NA
j_gene: TRBJ2-7
v_gene: TRBV5-1
CDR3nt: TGCGCCAGCAGCTTGGCGTTGTCGGGACGGGACTACGAGCAGTACTTC
CDR3aa: CASSLALSGRDYEQYF

abundance: NA
d_gene: TRBD2
j_gene: TRBJ2-7
v_gene: TRBV9
CDR3nt: TGTGCCAGCAGCGTAGACAGCGGGAGTCTGGACGAGCAGTACTTC
CDR3aa: CASSVDSGSLDEQYF

abundance: NA
d_gene: TRBD1
j_gene: TRBJ2-7
v_gene: TRBV25-1
CDR3nt: TGTGCCAGCAGTGAATGGGGACAGGGCTACGAGCAGTACTTC
CDR3aa: CASSEWGQGYEQYF

abundance: NA
d_gene: NA
j_gene: TRBJ2-7
v_gene: TRBV28
CDR3nt: TGTGCCAGCAGCTTAACGGGGTACGAGCAGTACTTC
CDR3aa: CASSLTGYEQYF

abundance: NA
d_gene: NA
j_gene: TRBJ2-7
v_gene: TRBV13
CDR3nt: TGTGCCAGCAGCCCTCTCTCCGAGCAGTACTTC
CDR3aa: CASSPLSEQYF

abundance: once
d_gene: TRBD1
j_gene: TRBJ2-3
v_gene: TRBV5-6
CDR3nt: TGTGCCAGCAGCCCCCCGGACAGGAGCACAGATACGCAGTATTTT
CDR3aa: CASSPPDRSTDTQYF

abundance: NA
d_gene: TRBD2
j_gene: TRBJ2-7
v_gene: TRBV7-9
CDR3nt: TGTGCCAGCAGCCAAGAAAGCCCAGCGGGAGGGCCCTACGAGCAGTACTTC
CDR3aa: CASSQESPAGGPYEQYF

abundance: NA
d_gene: TRBD1
j_gene: TRBJ1-2
v_gene: TRBV5-5
CDR3nt: TGTGCCAGCATTATGGGACAGGGAACCTATGGCTACACCTTC
CDR3aa: CASIMGQGTYGYTF

abundance: few
d_gene: NA
j_gene: TRBJ1-1
v_gene: TRBV5-1
CDR3nt: TGCGCCAGCAGCGGGAGCACTGAAGCTTTCTTT
CDR3aa: CASSGSTEAFF

abundance: NA
d_gene: NA
j_gene: TRBJ1-1
v_gene: TRBV27
CDR3nt: TGTGCCAGCAGTTTTGGCGGCAGCGTGAACACTGAAGCTTTCTTT
CDR3aa: CASSFGGSVNTEAFF

abundance: few
d_gene: NA
j_gene: TRBJ2-7
v_gene: TRBV7-3
CDR3nt: TGTGCCAGCAGCTTAAGTGGAGGGGCACCCTACGAGCAGTACTTC
CDR3aa: CASSLSGGAPYEQYF

abundance: NA
d_gene: TRBD1
j_gene: TRBJ1-3
v_gene: TRBV27
CDR3nt: TGTGCCAGCAGCCAAACAGGGGGCTTTGGAAACACCATATATTTT
CDR3aa: CASSQTGGFGNTIYF

abundance: NA
d_gene: TRBD2
j_gene: TRBJ2-1
v_gene: TRBV25-1
CDR3nt: TGTGCCAGCAGTGAAGAACTAGCGGGAGGCGTGCAGTTCTTC
CDR3aa: CASSEELAGGVQFF

abundance: NA
d_gene: TRBD2
j_gene: TRBJ2-7
v_gene: TRBV27
CDR3nt: TGTGCCAGCAGTTCCTTACTAGCGGGGAGTAGGGAGCAGTACTTC
CDR3aa: CASSSLLAGSREQYF

abundance: NA
d_gene: NA
j_gene: TRBJ1-2
v_gene: TRBV28
CDR3nt: TGTGCCAGCAGACCCCCTAGGGCAGGGCAACCCTATGGCTACACCTTC
CDR3aa: CASRPPRAGQPYGYTF

abundance: once
d_gene: TRBD2
j_gene: TRBJ2-3
v_gene: TRBV6-1
CDR3nt: TGTGCCAGCAGTGAGTCGACTAGCGGGGGGACTAGCACAGATACGCAGTATTTT
CDR3aa: CASSESTSGGTSTDTQYF

abundance: NA
d_gene: TRBD1
j_gene: TRBJ2-4
v_gene: TRBV5-6
CDR3nt: TGTGCCAGCAGCTACCGGGACAGTCCGAACATTCAGTACTTC
CDR3aa: CASSYRDSPNIQYF

abundance: few
d_gene: TRBD2
j_gene: TRBJ2-7
v_gene: TRBV27
CDR3nt: TGTGCCAGCAGCAGACTAGCGGGAGAGTACGAGCAGTACTTC
CDR3aa: CASSRLAGEYEQYF

abundance: NA
d_gene: TRBD1
j_gene: TRBJ2-1
v_gene: TRBV18
CDR3nt: TGTGCCAGCTCACCTACAGGGGGCGCGGACAATGAGCAGTTCTTC
CDR3aa: CASSPTGGADNEQFF

abundance: once
d_gene: NA
j_gene: TRBJ2-3
v_gene: TRBV7-3
CDR3nt: TGTGCCAGCAGCCCAGGCCGTGGAGCTGATACGCAGTATTTT
CDR3aa: CASSPGRGADTQYF

abundance: NA
d_gene: TRBD1
j_gene: TRBJ1-2
v_gene: TRBV6-1
CDR3nt: TGTGCCAGCAGTGAAACAGGGGACTATGGCTACACCTTC
CDR3aa: CASSETGDYGYTF

abundance: few
d_gene: NA
j_gene: TRBJ1-5
v_gene: TRBV19
CDR3nt: TGTGCCAGTAGCAGCCAGGCTAAACAGCCCCAGCATTTT
CDR3aa: CASSSQAKQPQHF

abundance: NA
d_gene: NA
j_gene: TRBJ2-1
v_gene: TRBV7-9
CDR3nt: TGTGCCAGCAGTCTGTGGGTGACCCTCCGGGGGAATGAGCAGTTCTTC
CDR3aa: CASSLWVTLRGNEQFF

abundance: NA
d_gene: TRBD1
j_gene: TRBJ2-7
v_gene: TRBV5-1
CDR3nt: TGCGCCAGCAGCCGGGACAGGGATTTTCTCGAGCAGTACTTC
CDR3aa: CASSRDRDFLEQYF

abundance: few
d_gene: NA
j_gene: TRBJ1-2
v_gene: TRBV5-1
CDR3nt: TGCGCCAGCAGCATTCGGCGGGGGCAGAACTATGGCTACACCTTC
CDR3aa: CASSIRRGQNYGYTF

abundance: NA
d_gene: NA
j_gene: TRBJ1-5
v_gene: TRBV2
CDR3nt: TGTGCCAGCAGTGTCGGCAATCAGCCCCAGCATTTT
CDR3aa: CASSVGNQPQHF